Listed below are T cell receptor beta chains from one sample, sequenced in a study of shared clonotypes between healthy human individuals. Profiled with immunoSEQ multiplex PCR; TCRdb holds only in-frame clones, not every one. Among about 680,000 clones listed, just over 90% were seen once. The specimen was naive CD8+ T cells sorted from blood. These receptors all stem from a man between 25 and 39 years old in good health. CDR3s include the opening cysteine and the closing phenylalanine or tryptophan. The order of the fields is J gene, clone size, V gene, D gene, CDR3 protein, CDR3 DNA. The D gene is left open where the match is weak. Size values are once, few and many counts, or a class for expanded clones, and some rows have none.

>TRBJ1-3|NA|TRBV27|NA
CASSLSPGGRTDTIYF
TGTGCCAGCAGTTTATCGCCGGGGGGCAGGACGGACACCATATATTTT
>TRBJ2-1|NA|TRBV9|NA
CASSGTDYNEQFF
TGTGCCAGCAGCGGGACAGACTACAATGAGCAGTTCTTC
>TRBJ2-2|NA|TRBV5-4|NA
CASSLDSITGELFF
TGTGCCAGCAGCTTGGACAGTATCACCGGGGAGCTGTTTTTT
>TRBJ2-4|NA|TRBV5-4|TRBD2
CASSLIGSGSMENIQYF
TGTGCCAGCAGCTTGATTGGTAGCGGGAGTATGGAAAACATTCAGTACTTC
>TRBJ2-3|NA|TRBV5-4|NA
CASSLGGGTDTQYF
TGTGCCAGCAGCTTGGGTGGGGGTACAGATACGCAGTATTTT
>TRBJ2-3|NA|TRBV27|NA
CASSPIRNTDTQYF
TGTGCCAGCAGTCCGATCAGGAACACAGATACGCAGTATTTT
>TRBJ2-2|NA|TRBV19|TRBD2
CASSLWTSGRAGELFF
TGTGCCAGTAGTCTCTGGACTAGCGGGAGGGCCGGGGAGCTGTTTTTT
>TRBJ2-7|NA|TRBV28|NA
CASSSPKDQPRPYEQYF
TGTGCCAGCAGTTCCCCCAAGGACCAGCCTAGACCCTACGAGCAGTACTTC
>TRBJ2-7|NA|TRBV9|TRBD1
CASSFTGVGFDEQYF
TGTGCCAGCAGCTTTACAGGGGTGGGTTTCGACGAGCAGTACTTC
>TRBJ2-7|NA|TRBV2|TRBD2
CASSVGREAGVIPRYEQYF
TGTGCCAGCAGTGTAGGGCGGGAAGCGGGAGTCATCCCTCGCTACGAGCAGTACTTC
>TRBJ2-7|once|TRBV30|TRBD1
CAWSVEGQAISYEQYF
TGTGCCTGGAGTGTAGAGGGACAGGCAATCTCCTACGAGCAGTACTTC
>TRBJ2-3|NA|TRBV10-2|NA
CASSYSEAGTDTQYF
TGCGCCAGCAGTTACAGCGAGGCCGGCACAGATACGCAGTATTTT
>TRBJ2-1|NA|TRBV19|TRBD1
CASSPPGTGFYNEQFF
TGTGCCAGTAGTCCCCCCGGGACAGGCTTCTACAATGAGCAGTTCTTC
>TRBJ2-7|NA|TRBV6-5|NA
CASSKTASYSYEQYF
TGTGCCAGCAGTAAAACAGCCAGTTATTCCTACGAGCAGTACTTC
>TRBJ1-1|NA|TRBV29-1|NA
CSVEAYRAFF
TGCAGCGTTGAAGCGTATCGGGCTTTCTTT
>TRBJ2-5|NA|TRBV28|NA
CASSLLDRRTGGTQYF
TGTGCCAGCAGTTTATTGGACAGGAGGACGGGGGGGACCCAGTACTTC
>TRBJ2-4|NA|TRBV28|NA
CASSQTGTIAKNIQYF
TGTGCCAGCAGCCAGACCGGGACAATAGCCAAAAACATTCAGTACTTC
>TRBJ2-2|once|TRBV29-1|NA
CSVAFGTEAAGELFF
TGCAGCGTTGCGTTCGGCACGGAGGCGGCCGGGGAGCTGTTTTTT
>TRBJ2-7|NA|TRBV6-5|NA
CASSYGDREEYF
TGTGCCAGCAGTTACGGAGATAGGGAGGAGTACTTC
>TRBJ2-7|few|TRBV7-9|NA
CASSLRQDYEQYF
TGTGCCAGCAGCTTACGGCAGGATTACGAGCAGTACTTC
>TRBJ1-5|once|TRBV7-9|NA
CASSLGLGQPQHF
TGTGCCAGCAGCTTGGGACTAGGGCAGCCCCAGCATTTT
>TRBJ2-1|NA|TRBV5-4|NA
CASSPDYPHRGEQFF
TGTGCCAGCAGCCCTGACTACCCGCACCGGGGTGAGCAGTTCTTC
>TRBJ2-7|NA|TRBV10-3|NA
CASGQRDGYEQYF
TGTGCCTCCGGGCAGAGGGATGGCTACGAGCAGTACTTC
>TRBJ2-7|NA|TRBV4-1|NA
CASSQGGNSYEQYF
TGCGCCAGCAGCCAAGGAGGTAACTCCTACGAGCAGTACTTC
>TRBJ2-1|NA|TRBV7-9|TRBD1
CASSSTRDRSYNEQFF
TGTGCCAGCAGCTCAACCCGGGACAGGAGCTACAATGAGCAGTTCTTC
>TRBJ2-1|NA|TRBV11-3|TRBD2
CASSPRTSGSRDEQFF
TGTGCCAGCAGCCCCAGGACTAGCGGGAGCAGGGATGAGCAGTTCTTC
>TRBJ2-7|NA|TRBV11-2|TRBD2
CASSFGGRPAYEQYF
TGTGCCAGCAGCTTCGGCGGGAGGCCCGCCTACGAGCAGTACTTC
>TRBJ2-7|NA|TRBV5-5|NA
CASSLGGGSYEQYF
TGTGCCAGCAGCTTGGGCGGAGGGTCCTACGAGCAGTACTTC
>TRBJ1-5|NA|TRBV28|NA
CASSLGGSNQPQHF
TGTGCCAGCAGTTTGGGGGGAAGCAATCAGCCCCAGCATTTT
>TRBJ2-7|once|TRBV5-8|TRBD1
CASSLEPGQSYEQYF
TGTGCCAGCAGCTTGGAACCGGGACAGTCCTACGAGCAGTACTTC
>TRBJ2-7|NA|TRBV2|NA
CASSGDNSYEQYF
TGTGCCAGCAGTGGGGACAACTCCTACGAGCAGTACTTC
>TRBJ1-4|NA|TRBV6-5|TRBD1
CASSYSTGGLREKLFF
TGTGCCAGCAGTTACTCGACAGGGGGGTTACGTGAAAAACTGTTTTTT
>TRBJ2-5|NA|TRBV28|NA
CASSYPVGGQTQETQYF
TGTGCCAGCAGTTACCCAGTCGGTGGGCAGACCCAAGAGACCCAGTACTTC
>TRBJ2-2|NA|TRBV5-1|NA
CASSVQGTGELFF
TGCGCCAGCAGCGTCCAGGGAACCGGGGAGCTGTTTTTT
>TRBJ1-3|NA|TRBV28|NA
CASSLGGNTIYF
TGTGCCAGCAGTTTGGGGGGAAACACCATATATTTT
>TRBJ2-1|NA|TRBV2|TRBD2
CASSVLAGGREQFF
TGTGCCAGCAGTGTACTAGCGGGAGGACGCGAGCAGTTCTTC
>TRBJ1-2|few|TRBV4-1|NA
CASSQDFGSVFGAGYTF
TGCGCCAGCAGCCAAGATTTCGGGAGTGTATTTGGGGCTGGCTACACCTTC
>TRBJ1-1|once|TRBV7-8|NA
CASSLNPLGTEAFF
TGTGCCAGCAGCTTAAACCCCCTAGGGACAGAAGCTTTCTTT
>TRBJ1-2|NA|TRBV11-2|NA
CASSLVEYGYTF
TGTGCCAGCAGCTTGGTGGAGTATGGCTACACCTTC
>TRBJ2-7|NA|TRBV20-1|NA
CSAQGSYEQYF
TGCAGTGCCCAGGGATCCTACGAGCAGTACTTC
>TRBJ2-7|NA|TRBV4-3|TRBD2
CASSPQREARYEQYF
TGCGCCAGCAGCCCTCAGCGGGAGGCACGATACGAGCAGTACTTC
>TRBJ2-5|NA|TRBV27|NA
CASMVRETQYF
TGTGCCAGCATGGTCCGAGAGACCCAGTACTTC
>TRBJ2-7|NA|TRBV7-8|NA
CASSLEGQSASYEQYF
TGTGCCAGCAGCTTGGAGGGACAGTCGGCCTCCTACGAGCAGTACTTC
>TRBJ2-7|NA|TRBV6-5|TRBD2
CASSLAGYEQYF
TGTGCCAGCAGCCTAGCGGGCTACGAGCAGTACTTC
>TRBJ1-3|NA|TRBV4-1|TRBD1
CASSHPTGGSGNTIYF
TGCGCCAGCAGCCACCCTACAGGGGGCTCTGGAAACACCATATATTTT
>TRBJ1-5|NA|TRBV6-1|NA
CASSEARQFSNQPQHF
TGTGCCAGCAGTGAAGCAAGACAGTTTAGCAATCAGCCCCAGCATTTT
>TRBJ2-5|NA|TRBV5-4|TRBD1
CASSPTGKEETQYF
TGTGCCAGCAGCCCGACAGGGAAGGAAGAGACCCAGTACTTC
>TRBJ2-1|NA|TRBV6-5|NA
CASSYSVGNEQFF
TGTGCCAGCAGTTACTCGGTCGGCAATGAGCAGTTCTTC
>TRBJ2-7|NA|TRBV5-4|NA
CASSFGTYEQYF
TGTGCCAGCAGCTTCGGTACCTACGAGCAGTACTTC
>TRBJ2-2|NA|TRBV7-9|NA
CASSLGATGELFF
TGTGCCAGCAGCTTAGGGGCCACCGGGGAGCTGTTTTTT
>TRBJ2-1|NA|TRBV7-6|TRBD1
CASRTTPGQQQFF
TGTGCCAGCAGAACAACACCGGGACAGCAGCAGTTCTTC
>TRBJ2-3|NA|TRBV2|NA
CASSEVAGVTPDTQYF
TGTGCCAGCAGTGAAGTGGCGGGCGTGACACCAGATACGCAGTATTTT
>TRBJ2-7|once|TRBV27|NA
CASSLSGGYEQYF
TGTGCCAGCAGTTTATCGGGGGGCTACGAGCAGTACTTC
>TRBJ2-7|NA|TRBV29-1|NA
CSAREAHSYEQYF
TGCAGCGCCCGGGAAGCCCACTCCTACGAGCAGTACTTC